Included here is one T cell receptor beta chain sequence, with context. This record comes from a study of T cell responses to AZD1222 COVID-19 vaccine. Germline V CDR1 and CDR2: SGHRS, YFSETQ. The CDR3 covers 19 residues. Trimming took 0 bases from V and 0 from J, leaving 21 bases between them. Repertoires were generated with immunoSEQ multiplex PCR, while TCRdb's copy carries only in-frame clones and drops some. The sample includes over 150,000 clones, 88% of them seen just once. The receptor was isolated from an adult who received the AZD1222 COVID-19 vaccine. Material: peripheral blood, obtained 28 days after the second AZD1222 dose. The chain combines TRBV5-1 with TRBJ1-1; tentatively, D is TRBD1 (5 bases). As DNA, the CDR3 is TGCGCCAGCAGCTTGGCCATCCCAGGCAGGGTTGAAATGAACACTGAAGCTTTCTTT. Translated, it gives CASSLAIPGRVEMNTEAFF.